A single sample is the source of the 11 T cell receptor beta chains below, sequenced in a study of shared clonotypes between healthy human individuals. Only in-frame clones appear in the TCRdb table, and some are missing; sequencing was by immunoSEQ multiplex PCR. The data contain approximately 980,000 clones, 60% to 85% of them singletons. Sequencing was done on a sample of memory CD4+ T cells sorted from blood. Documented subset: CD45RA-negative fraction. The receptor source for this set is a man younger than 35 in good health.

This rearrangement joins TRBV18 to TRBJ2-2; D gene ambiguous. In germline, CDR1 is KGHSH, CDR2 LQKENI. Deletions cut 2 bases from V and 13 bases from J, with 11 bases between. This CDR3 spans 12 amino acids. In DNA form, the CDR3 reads TGTGCCAGCTCACCAGCAAGGTGGGGGCTGTTTTTT. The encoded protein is CASSPARWGLFF. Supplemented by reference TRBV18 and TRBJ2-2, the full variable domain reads NAGVMQNPRHLVRRRGQEARLRCSPMKGHSHVYWYRQLPEEGLKFMVYLQKENIIDESGMPKERFSAEFPKEGPSILRIQQVVRGDSAAYFCASSPARWGLFFGEGSRLTVL.

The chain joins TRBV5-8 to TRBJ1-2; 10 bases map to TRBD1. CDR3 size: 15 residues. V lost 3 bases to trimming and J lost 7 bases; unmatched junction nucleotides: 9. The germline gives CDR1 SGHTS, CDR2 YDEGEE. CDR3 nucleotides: TGTGCCAGCAGCTCCCCGGGACAGGGGCTAATTGGCTACACCTTC. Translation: CASSSPGQGLIGYTF.

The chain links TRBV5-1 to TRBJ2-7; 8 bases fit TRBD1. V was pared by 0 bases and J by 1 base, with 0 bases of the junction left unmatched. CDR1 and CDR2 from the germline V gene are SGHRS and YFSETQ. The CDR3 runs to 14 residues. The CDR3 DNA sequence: TGCGCCAGCAGCTTGGGGGACAGGTCCTACGAGCAGTACTTC. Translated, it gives CASSLGDRSYEQYF. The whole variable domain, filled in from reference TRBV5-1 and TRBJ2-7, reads KAGVTQTPRYLIKTRGQQVTLSCSPISGHRSVSWYQQTPGQGLQFLFEYFSETQRNKGNFPGRFSGRQFSNSRSEMNVSTLELGDSALYLCASSLGDRSYEQYFGPGTRLTVT.

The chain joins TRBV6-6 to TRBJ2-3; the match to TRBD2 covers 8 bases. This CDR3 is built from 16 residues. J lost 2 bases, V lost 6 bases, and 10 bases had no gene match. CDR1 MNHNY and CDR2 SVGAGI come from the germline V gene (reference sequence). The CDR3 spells CASSPLSGGTTDTQYF. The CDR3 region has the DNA TGTGCCAGCAGCCCATTAAGCGGGGGAACCACAGATACGCAGTATTTT.

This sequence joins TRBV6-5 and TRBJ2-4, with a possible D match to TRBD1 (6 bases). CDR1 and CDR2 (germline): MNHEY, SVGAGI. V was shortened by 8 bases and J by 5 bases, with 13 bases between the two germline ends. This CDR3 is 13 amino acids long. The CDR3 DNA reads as TGTGCCAGCGGCGAGGCAGGGGAAAACATTCAGTACTTC. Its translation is CASGEAGENIQYF.

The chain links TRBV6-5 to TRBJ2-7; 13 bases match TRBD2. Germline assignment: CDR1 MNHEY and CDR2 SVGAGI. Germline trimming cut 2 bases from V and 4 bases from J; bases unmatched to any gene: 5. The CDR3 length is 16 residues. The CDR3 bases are TGTGCCAGCAGTTACACAGGGACTAGCGGGACGTACGAGCAGTACTTC. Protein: CASSYTGTSGTYEQYF.

CDR3 DNA sequence: TGTGCCAGCAGTGTAACAGGGGGAAATGAAAAACTGTTTTTT. Encoded protein: CASSVTGGNEKLFF. The chain carries TRBV25-1 and TRBJ1-4, with TRBD1 matching 8 bases. The germline CDR1 and CDR2 sequences are MGHDK and SYGVNS. This CDR3 has 14 amino acids. Trimming at V came to 4 bases and at J to 5 bases, leaving 3 bases not matched to a gene.

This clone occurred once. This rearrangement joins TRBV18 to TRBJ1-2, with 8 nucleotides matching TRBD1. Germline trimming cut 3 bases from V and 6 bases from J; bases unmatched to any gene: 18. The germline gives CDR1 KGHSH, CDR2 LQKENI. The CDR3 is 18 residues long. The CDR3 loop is CASSPSVIASGGSDGYTF. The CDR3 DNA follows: TGTGCCAGCTCACCTAGCGTGATAGCGTCAGGGGGCTCAGATGGCTACACCTTC.

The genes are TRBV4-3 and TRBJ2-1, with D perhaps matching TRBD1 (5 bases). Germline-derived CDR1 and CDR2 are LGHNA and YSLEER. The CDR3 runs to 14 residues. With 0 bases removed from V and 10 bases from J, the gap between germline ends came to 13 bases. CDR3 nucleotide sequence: TGCGCCAGCAGCCAAGACGGTGTAAAGGGGGAGCAGTTCTTC. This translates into CASSQDGVKGEQFF.

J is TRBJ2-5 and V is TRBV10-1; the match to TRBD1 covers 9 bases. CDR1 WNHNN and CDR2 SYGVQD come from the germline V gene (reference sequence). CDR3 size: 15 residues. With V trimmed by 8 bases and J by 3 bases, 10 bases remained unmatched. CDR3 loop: CASHRDREGEETQYF. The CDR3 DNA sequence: TGCGCCAGCCACCGGGACAGGGAAGGAGAAGAGACCCAGTACTTC.

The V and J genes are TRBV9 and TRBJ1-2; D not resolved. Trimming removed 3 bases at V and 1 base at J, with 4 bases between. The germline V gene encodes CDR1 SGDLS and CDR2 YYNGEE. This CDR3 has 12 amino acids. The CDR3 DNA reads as TGTGCCAGCAGCGCACATAACTATGGCTACACCTTC. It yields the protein CASSAHNYGYTF.